Listed below are T cell receptor beta chains from one sample, sequenced in a study of T cell responses to AZD1222 COVID-19 vaccine. Measured with immunoSEQ multiplex PCR; TCRdb has only the in-frame clones, and not every one. The table records around 84,000 clones, around 90% of them present only once. Source: peripheral blood, taken on day 0 of MenACWY control vaccination. These receptors were collected from an adult in good health. The CDR3 runs from the conserved cysteine through the conserved F or W. A D gene is named only where the DNA matches it firmly. Clone sizes are given selectively: once, few, many, or a class where the clone is expanded.

TRBJ1-2 | TRBV20-1 | . | once | CSASPNYGYTF | TGCAGTGCTAGTCCTAACTATGGCTACACCTTC
TRBJ1-4 | TRBV30 | . | . | CAWSPNWGQGATNEKLFF | TGTGCCTGGAGTCCCAACTGGGGGCAGGGTGCAACTAATGAAAAACTGTTTTTT
TRBJ2-6 | TRBV5-1 | . | . | CASSFQGSGANVLTF | TGCGCCAGCAGCTTCCAGGGCTCTGGGGCCAACGTCCTGACTTTC
TRBJ1-1 | TRBV30 | TRBD1 | . | CATDRGPTEAFF | TGTGCCACTGACAGGGGGCCCACTGAAGCTTTCTTT
TRBJ1-1 | TRBV5-6 | . | . | CASSLRYGRWDTEAFF | TGTGCCAGCAGCTTGAGGTACGGCAGGTGGGACACTGAAGCTTTCTTT
TRBJ2-7 | TRBV5-1 | TRBD1 | few | CASSLAGQGPSYEQYF | TGCGCCAGCAGCTTGGCGGGACAGGGGCCTTCCTACGAGCAGTACTTC
TRBJ2-1 | TRBV28 | TRBD2 | . | CASSRGVDNEQFF | TGTGCCAGCAGTCGGGGGGTTGACAATGAGCAGTTCTTC
TRBJ1-2 | TRBV5-4 | . | . | CASSRPGDNYGYTF | TGTGCCAGCAGCCGGCCCGGGGATAACTATGGCTACACCTTC
TRBJ2-3 | TRBV6-5 | . | . | CASSYSPGGGTDTQYF | TGTGCCAGCAGTTACTCTCCGGGGGGCGGCACAGATACGCAGTATTTT
TRBJ1-1 | TRBV9 | . | . | CASSFGDGTEAFF | TGTGCCAGCAGCTTTGGGGATGGTACTGAAGCTTTCTTT
TRBJ1-4 | TRBV6-5 | TRBD1 | . | CASSPDRVGGGKLFF | TGTGCCAGCAGTCCTGACAGGGTTGGTGGGGGAAAACTGTTTTTT
TRBJ2-3 | TRBV27 | TRBD1 | . | CASSSRSTGGGTDTQYF | TGTGCCAGCAGTTCCCGATCGACAGGGGGAGGCACAGATACGCAGTATTTT
TRBJ1-2 | TRBV11-3 | . | . | CASSFPRPPNYGYTF | TGTGCCAGCAGCTTCCCCCGTCCCCCTAACTATGGCTACACCTTC
TRBJ2-2 | TRBV5-6 | . | . | CASSLPGAGTGELFF | TGTGCCAGCAGCTTGCCAGGGGCGGGCACCGGGGAGCTGTTTTTT
TRBJ2-7 | TRBV6-2/TRBV6-3 | TRBD1 | . | CASSSGQGVVYEQYF | TGTGCCAGCAGTTCAGGACAGGGGGTTGTCTACGAGCAGTACTTC
TRBJ1-6 | TRBV6-5 | TRBD1 | . | CASSRSPGGSPLHF | TGTGCCAGCAGTCGAAGTCCAGGGGGTTCACCCCTCCACTTT
TRBJ1-4 | TRBV5-1 | . | once | CASSDLSTDSNEKLFF | TGCGCCAGCAGCGATCTTTCGACAGACTCTAATGAAAAACTGTTTTTT
TRBJ2-7 | TRBV5-5 | TRBD1 | . | CASSWTGGLYEQYF | TGTGCCAGCAGCTGGACAGGGGGACTTTACGAGCAGTACTTC
TRBJ2-3 | TRBV21-1 | . | . | CASSSPRTGNIRGGKDTQYF | TGTGCCAGCAGCAGTCCTAGGACAGGCAATATACGGGGGGGCAAAGATACGCAGTATTTT
TRBJ2-3 | TRBV3-1/TRBV3-2 | . | . | CASSQSLLARSGRDTQYF | TGTGCCAGCAGCCAGAGTCTATTAGCCCGGAGCGGTAGGGATACGCAGTATTTT
TRBJ1-2 | TRBV2 | . | . | CASSEGADYGYTF | TGTGCCAGCAGTGAAGGAGCAGACTATGGCTACACCTTC
TRBJ1-1 | TRBV18 | . | . | CASSPVSQNTEAFF | TGTGCCAGCTCACCGGTTTCCCAAAACACTGAAGCTTTCTTT
TRBJ2-3 | TRBV24-1 | . | . | CATSDPRTVSTDTQYF | TGTGCCACCAGTGACCCCCGGACAGTTAGCACAGATACGCAGTATTTT
TRBJ1-3 | TRBV12-3/TRBV12-4 | . | . | CASSLGINTIYF | TGTGCCAGCAGTTTGGGCATCAACACCATATATTTT
TRBJ2-1 | TRBV19 | TRBD2 | . | CASIRTSGGESYNEQFF | TGTGCCAGTATACGGACTAGCGGGGGAGAGTCCTACAATGAGCAGTTCTTC